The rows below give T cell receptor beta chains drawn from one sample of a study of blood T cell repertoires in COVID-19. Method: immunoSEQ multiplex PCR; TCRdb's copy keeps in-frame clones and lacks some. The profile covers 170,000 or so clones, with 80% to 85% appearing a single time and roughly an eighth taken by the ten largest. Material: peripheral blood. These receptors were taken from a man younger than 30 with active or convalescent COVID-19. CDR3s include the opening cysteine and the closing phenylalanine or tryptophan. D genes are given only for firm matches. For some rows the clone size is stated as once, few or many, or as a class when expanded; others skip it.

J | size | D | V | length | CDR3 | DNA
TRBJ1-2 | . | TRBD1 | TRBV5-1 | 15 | CASSLEGTGLDGYTF | TGCGCCAGCAGCTTGGAGGGGACAGGTTTGGATGGCTACACCTTC
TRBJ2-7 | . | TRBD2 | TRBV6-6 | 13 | CASRGTSGYEQYF | TGTGCCAGCAGGGGGACTAGCGGATACGAGCAGTACTTC
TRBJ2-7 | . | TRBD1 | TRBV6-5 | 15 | CASSYSRQGTYEQYF | TGTGCCAGCAGTTACTCGAGACAGGGGACCTACGAGCAGTACTTC
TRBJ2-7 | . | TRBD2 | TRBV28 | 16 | CASSPQTSGSSYEQYF | TGTGCCAGCAGTCCCCAGACTAGCGGGAGCTCCTACGAGCAGTACTTC
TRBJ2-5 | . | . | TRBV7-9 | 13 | CASSFYRQETQYF | TGTGCCAGCAGCTTCTACCGCCAAGAGACCCAGTACTTC
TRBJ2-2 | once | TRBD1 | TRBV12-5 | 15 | CASGWGTGRTGELFF | TGTGCTAGTGGTTGGGGGACAGGGCGAACCGGGGAGCTGTTTTTT
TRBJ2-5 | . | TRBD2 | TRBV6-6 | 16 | CASSFRLAGGGQTQYF | TGTGCCAGCTCGTTTAGACTAGCGGGGGGCGGGCAGACCCAGTACTTC
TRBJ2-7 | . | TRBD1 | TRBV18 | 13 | CASSPWDRGEQYF | TGTGCCAGCTCACCGTGGGACAGGGGCGAGCAGTACTTC
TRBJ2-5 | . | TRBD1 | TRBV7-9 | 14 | CASGQTRGQETQYF | TGTGCCAGCGGACAGACCAGGGGGCAAGAGACCCAGTACTTC
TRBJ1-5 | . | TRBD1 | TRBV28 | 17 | CASRSGQGNRSNQPQHF | TGTGCCAGCAGGTCGGGACAGGGAAATCGTAGCAATCAGCCCCAGCATTTT
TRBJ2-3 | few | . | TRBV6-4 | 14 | CASSLDSSTDTQYF | TGTGCCAGCAGTCTAGACAGCAGCACAGATACGCAGTATTTT
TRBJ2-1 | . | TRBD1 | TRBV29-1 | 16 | CSVEGPTGAAYNEQFF | TGCAGCGTTGAAGGCCCCACAGGGGCCGCCTACAATGAGCAGTTCTTC
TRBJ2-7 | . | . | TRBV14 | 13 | CASSQDSFYEQYF | TGTGCCAGCAGCCAAGATTCATTTTACGAGCAGTACTTC
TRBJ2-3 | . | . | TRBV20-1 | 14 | CSASRSESTDTQYF | TGCAGTGCTAGTCGTAGCGAGAGCACAGATACGCAGTATTTT
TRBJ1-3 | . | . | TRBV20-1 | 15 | CSASDRVFSGNTIYF | TGCAGTGCTAGTGACCGCGTCTTCTCTGGAAACACCATATATTTT
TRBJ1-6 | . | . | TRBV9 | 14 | CASSAVSGVSPLHF | TGTGCCAGCAGCGCCGTCTCAGGGGTGTCACCCCTCCACTTT
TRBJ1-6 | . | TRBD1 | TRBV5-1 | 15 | CASSPRTGQNSPLHF | TGCGCCAGCAGCCCACGGACAGGGCAAAATTCACCCCTCCACTTT
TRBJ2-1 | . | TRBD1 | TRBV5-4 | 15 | CASSWGQATYNEQFF | TGTGCCAGCAGCTGGGGACAGGCAACGTACAATGAGCAGTTCTTC
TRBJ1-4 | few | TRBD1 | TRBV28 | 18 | CASKTGQGRFPFNEKLFF | TGTGCCAGCAAAACGGGACAGGGGCGATTTCCCTTTAATGAAAAACTGTTTTTT
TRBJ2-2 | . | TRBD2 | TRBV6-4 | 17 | CASSTGLAGANTGELFF | TGTGCCAGCAGCACCGGACTAGCGGGGGCGAACACCGGGGAGCTGTTTTTT
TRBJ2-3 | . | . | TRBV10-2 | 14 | CASGSRSRWDTQYF | TGCGCCAGCGGTAGTCGGAGTAGATGGGATACGCAGTATTTT
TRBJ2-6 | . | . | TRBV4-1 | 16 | CASSPSSAPGANVLTF | TGCGCCAGCAGCCCAAGCAGCGCTCCTGGGGCCAACGTCCTGACTTTC
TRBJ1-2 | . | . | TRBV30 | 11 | CAWLTVYGYTF | TGTGCCTGGCTGACAGTTTATGGCTACACCTTC
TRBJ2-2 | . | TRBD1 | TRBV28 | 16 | CASSMGQVDVAGELFF | TGTGCCAGCAGTATGGGACAGGTCGATGTCGCCGGGGAGCTGTTTTTT
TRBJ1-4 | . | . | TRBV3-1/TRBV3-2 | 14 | CASSQEGGGEKLFF | TGTGCCAGCAGCCAAGAAGGGGGAGGGGAAAAACTGTTTTTT
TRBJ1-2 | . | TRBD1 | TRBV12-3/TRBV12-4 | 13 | CASSQTGGRGYTF | TGTGCCAGCAGCCAAACAGGGGGCCGTGGCTACACCTTC
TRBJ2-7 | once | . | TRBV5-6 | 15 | CASSLVVAESYEQYF | TGTGCCAGCAGCTTGGTAGTAGCGGAATCCTACGAGCAGTACTTC
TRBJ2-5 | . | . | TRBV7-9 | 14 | CASSSLSGIETQYF | TGTGCCAGCAGCTCCCTCTCGGGTATCGAGACCCAGTACTTC
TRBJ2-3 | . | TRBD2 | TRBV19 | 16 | CASSIWTSSGRDTQYF | TGTGCCAGTAGTATCTGGACTAGCTCAGGCCGAGATACGCAGTATTTT